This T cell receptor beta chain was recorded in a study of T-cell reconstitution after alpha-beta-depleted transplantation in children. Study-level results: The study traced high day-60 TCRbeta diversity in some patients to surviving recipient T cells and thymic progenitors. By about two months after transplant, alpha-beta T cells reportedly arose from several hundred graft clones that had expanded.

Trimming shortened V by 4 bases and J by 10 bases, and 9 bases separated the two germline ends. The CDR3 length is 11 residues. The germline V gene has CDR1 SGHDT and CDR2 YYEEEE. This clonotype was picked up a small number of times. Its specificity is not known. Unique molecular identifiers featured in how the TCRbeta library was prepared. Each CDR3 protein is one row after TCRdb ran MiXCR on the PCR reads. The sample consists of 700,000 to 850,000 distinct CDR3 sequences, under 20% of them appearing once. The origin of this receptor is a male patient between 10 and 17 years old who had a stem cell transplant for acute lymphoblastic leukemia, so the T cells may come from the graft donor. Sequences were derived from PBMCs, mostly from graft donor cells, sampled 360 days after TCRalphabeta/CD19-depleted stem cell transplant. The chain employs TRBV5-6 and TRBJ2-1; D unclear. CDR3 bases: TGTGCCAGCAGCGGATTGACAGAGCAGTTCTTC. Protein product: CASSGLTEQFF.